The T cell receptor beta chain described here comes from a study of regulatory T cells in long-lasting Graves disease. Time point given: newly diagnosed GD, antithyroid drugs for less than 3 months. Following extraction of RNA from PBMCs, that RNA was used to make the TCR library. In the case of this clonotype: Antigen: not known.

The CDR3 extends over 15 amino acids. V lost 1 base and J lost 7, with 13 bases in between. The germline V gene has CDR1 LNHDA and CDR2 SQIVND (reference sequence). TCR beta libraries were built with iRepertoire HTBI primers and Arm-PCR of CDR3 regions. TCRdb analysed the multiplex PCR reads with MiXCR anew, one entry per CDR3 protein. The profile shows 500,000 or so distinct CDR3 sequences, roughly 16% of them singletons. Study observations and caveats: Patients with persistent disease showed a bias toward TRBV28, TRBJ1-2 and TRBJ2-5. Newly diagnosed patients shared 750 to 1,000 public clonotypes; persistent patients shared a few thousand.

These records were also assigned to another study, of T cells in Graves' hyperthyroidism and ophthalmopathy.

The chain carries TRBV19 and TRBJ2-2; weak D call: TRBD2 (5 bases). This TCR was recovered from a woman aged 35-65 years with Graves disease. The source was peripheral blood mononuclear cells (PBMCs), collected at new diagnosis, from a patient treated with antithyroid drugs. The CDR3 sequence: CASSIAEDSDGELFF. CDR3 bases: TGTGCCAGTAGTATAGCCGAGGATAGCGACGGGGAGCTGTTTTTT.